Included here is one T cell receptor beta chain sequence, with context. What it recognizes is unknown. A junction boundary mismatches the germline segment, possibly from a read error. Then a second PCR, running roughly 6 to 12 cycles, was carried out with a sample-barcoded 5' primer and a J-beta primer mix. TCRdb re-analysed the 5' RACE reads in MiXCR, keeping a single row per CDR3 protein. The sample includes around 690,000 distinct CDR3 sequences, roughly 53% of them seen just once. This sample was taken from a study of blood T cells in healthy people across ages. Study conclusions and caveats: A roughly linear age-dependent decrease characterized TCR beta diversity per million T cells. Those diversity estimates obtained from one million T cells were thought to be underestimates.

This CDR3 has 12 residues. The germline V gene has CDR1 LGHDT and CDR2 YNNKEL (reference sequence). The clonotype comes from a man aged 55 to 70 in good health. The J gene is TRBJ2-4, the V gene TRBV3-1; perhaps TRBD1 as D (6 bases). The J call may be faulty, since TRBJ2-5 better matches the DNA end. Sequenced input: blood. CDR3 in amino acids: CAGSQGQETQYF. As DNA, the CDR3 is TGTGCCGGCAGCCAGGGGCAAGAGACCCAGTACTTC.